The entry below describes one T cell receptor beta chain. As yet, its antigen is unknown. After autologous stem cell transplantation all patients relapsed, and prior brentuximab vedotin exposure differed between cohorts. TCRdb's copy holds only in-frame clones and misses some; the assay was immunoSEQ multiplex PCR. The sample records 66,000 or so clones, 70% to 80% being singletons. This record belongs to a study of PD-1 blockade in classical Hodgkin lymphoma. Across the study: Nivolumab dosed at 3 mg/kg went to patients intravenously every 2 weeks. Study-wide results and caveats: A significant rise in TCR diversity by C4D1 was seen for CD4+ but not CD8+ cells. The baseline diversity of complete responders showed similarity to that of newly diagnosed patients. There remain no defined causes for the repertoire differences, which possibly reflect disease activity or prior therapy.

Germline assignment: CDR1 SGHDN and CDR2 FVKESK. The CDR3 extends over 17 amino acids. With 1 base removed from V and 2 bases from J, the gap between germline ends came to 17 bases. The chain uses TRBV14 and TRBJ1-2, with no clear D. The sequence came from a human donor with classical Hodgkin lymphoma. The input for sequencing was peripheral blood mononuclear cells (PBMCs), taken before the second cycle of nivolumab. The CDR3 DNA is TGTGCCAGCAGCCAAGGGAGACCGCCACCGGCAAACTATGGCTACACCTTC. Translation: CASSQGRPPPANYGYTF.